This TCR beta chain is from a study of cytomegalovirus exposure and HLA in healthy donors. General study findings and limits: The records held CMV serostatus as the only immune exposure information.

The PCR contained 60 Vbeta and 13 Jbeta primers. Clones were sequenced by immunoSEQ multiplex PCR, and TCRdb holds only the in-frame ones, with some missing. The data hold 95,000 to 100,000 clones, with roughly 82% observed a single time. A remark on this clone: Its antigen is not known.

This receptor was obtained from a man aged 50-59 years in good health and CMV-seronegative. Source material: PBMCs.

CDR3 in amino acids: CASSLGREGDTQYF. In DNA form, the CDR3 reads TGTGCCAGCAGCTTAGGCAGGGAGGGAGATACGCAGTATTTT. This chain uses TRBV7-9 with TRBJ2-3, with 7 bases aligning to TRBD2. With 1 base clipped from V and 5 bases from J, the junction kept 3 bases outside the gene matches. CDR3 size: 14 residues. CDR1 is SEHNR, CDR2 FQNEAQ, per germline (reference sequence).